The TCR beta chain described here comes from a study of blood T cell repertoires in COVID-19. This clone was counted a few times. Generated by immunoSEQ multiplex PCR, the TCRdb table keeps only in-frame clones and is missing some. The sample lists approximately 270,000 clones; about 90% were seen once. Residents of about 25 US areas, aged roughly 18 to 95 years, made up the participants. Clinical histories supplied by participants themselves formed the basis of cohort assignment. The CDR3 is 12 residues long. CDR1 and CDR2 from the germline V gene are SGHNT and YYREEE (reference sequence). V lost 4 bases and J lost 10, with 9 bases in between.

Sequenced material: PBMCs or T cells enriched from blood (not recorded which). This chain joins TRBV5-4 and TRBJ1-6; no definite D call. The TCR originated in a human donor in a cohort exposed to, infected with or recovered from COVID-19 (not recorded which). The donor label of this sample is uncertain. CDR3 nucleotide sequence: TGTGCCAGCAGCCTGACGGGGTCACCCCTCCACTTT. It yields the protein CASSLTGSPLHF.